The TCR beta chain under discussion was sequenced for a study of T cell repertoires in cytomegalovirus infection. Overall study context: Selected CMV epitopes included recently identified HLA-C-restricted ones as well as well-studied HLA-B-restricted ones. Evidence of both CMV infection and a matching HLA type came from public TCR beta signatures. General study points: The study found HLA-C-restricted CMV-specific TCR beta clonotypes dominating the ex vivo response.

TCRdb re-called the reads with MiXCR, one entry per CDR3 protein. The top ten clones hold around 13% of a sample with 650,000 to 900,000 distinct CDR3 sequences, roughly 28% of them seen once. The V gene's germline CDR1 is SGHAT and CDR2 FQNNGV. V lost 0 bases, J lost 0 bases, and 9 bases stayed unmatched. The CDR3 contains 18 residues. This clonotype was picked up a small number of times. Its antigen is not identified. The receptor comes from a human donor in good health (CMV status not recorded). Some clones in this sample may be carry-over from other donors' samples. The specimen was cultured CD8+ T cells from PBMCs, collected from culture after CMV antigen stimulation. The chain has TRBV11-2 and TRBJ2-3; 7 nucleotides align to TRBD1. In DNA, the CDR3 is TGTGCCAGCAGCTTAGATATGACAGGGTTTACGAGCACAGATACGCAGTATTTT. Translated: CASSLDMTGFTSTDTQYF.